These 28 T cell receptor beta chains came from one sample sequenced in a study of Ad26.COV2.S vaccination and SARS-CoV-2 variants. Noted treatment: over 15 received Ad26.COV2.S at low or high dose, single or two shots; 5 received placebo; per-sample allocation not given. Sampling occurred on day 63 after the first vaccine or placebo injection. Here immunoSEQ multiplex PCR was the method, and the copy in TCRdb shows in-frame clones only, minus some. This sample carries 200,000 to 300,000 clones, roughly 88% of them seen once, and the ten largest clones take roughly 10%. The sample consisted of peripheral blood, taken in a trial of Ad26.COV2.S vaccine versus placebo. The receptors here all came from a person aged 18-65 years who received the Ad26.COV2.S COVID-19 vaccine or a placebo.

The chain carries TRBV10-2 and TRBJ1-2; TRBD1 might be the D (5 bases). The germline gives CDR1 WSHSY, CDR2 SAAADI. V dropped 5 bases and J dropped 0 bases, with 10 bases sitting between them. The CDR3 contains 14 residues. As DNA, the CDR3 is TGCGCCAGCAGTCACAGGAGTTCTAACTATGGCTACACCTTC. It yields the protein CASSHRSSNYGYTF.

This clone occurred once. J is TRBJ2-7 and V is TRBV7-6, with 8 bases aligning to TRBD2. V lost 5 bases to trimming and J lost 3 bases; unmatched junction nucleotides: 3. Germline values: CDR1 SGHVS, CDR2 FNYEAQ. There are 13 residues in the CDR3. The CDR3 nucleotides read TGTGCCAGCAGCCGGAGCGGGGGCTACGAGCAGTACTTC. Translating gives CASSRSGGYEQYF. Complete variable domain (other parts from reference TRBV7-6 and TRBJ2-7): GAGVSQSPRYKVTKRGQDVALRCDPISGHVSLYWYRQALGQGPEFLTYFNYEAQQDKSGLPNDRFSAERPEGSISTLTIQRTEQRDSAMYRCASSRSGGYEQYFGPGTRLTVT.

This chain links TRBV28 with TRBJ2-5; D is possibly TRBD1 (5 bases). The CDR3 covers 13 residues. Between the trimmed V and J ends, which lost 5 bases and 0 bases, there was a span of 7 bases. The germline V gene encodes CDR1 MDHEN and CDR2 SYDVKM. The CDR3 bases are TGTGCCAGCAGTGTACAGGACCAAGAGACCCAGTACTTC. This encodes CASSVQDQETQYF.

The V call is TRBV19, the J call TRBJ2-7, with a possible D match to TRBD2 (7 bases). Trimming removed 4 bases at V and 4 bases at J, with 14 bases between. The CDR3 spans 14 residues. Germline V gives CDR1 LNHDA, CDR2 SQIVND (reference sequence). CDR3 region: CASSTVAGAYEQYF. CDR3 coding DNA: TGTGCCAGTAGTACTGTCGCGGGGGCGTACGAGCAGTACTTC.

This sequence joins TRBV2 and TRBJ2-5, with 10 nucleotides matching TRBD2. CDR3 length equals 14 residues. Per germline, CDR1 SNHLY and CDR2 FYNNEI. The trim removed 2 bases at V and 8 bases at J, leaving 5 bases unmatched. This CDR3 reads CASSEPGLAYTQYF. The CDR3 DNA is TGTGCCAGCAGTGAACCGGGACTAGCGTACACCCAGTACTTC.

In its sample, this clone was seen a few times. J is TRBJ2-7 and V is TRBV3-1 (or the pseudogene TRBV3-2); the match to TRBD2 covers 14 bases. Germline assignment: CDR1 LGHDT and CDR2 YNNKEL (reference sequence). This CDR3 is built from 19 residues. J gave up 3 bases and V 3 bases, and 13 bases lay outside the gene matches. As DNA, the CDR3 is TGTGCCAGCAGCCAGACTGGAGGGACTAGCGGGAGATTAGGCTACGAGCAGTACTTC. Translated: CASSQTGGTSGRLGYEQYF.

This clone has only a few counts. This CDR3 reads CASSGTSATDTQYF. The CDR3 DNA sequence: TGTGCCAGCAGCGGGACTAGCGCAACAGATACGCAGTATTTT. The V gene is TRBV6-5, the J gene TRBJ2-3, with 10 bases fitting TRBD2. V shed 6 bases, J shed 3 bases, and the junction held 3 bases outside the gene matches. Germline values: CDR1 MNHEY, CDR2 SVGAGI. This CDR3 is built from 14 residues.

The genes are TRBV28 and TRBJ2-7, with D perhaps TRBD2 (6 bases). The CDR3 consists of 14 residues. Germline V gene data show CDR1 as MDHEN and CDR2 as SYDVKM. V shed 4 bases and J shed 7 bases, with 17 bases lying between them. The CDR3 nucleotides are TGTGCCAGCAGTTCCCTCACTCCAGGGAGGGAGCAGTACTTC. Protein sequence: CASSSLTPGREQYF.

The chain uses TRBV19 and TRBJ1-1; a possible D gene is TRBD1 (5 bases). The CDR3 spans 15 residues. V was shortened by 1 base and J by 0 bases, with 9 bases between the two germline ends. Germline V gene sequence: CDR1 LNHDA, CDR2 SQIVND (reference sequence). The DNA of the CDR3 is TGTGCCAGTAGTATAGTAGGGGCCCTGAACACTGAAGCTTTCTTT. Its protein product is CASSIVGALNTEAFF.

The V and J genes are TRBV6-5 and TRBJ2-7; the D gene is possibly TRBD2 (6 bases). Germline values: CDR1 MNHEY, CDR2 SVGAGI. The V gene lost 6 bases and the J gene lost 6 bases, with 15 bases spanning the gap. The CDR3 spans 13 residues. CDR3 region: CASSPPGVGEQYF. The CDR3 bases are TGTGCCAGCAGCCCCCCGGGAGTGGGCGAGCAGTACTTC.

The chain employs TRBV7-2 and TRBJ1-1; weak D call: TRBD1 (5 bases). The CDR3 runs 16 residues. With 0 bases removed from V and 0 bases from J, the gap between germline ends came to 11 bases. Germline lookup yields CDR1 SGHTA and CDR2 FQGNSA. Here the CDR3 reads CASSLAMGRLNTEAFF. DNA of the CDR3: TGTGCCAGCAGCTTAGCCATGGGACGGCTGAACACTGAAGCTTTCTTT. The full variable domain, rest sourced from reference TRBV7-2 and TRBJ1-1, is GAGVSQSPSNKVTEKGKDVELRCDPISGHTALYWYRQSLGQGLEFLIYFQGNSAPDKSGLPSDRFSAERTGGSVSTLTIQRTQQEDSAVYLCASSLAMGRLNTEAFFGQGTRLTVV.

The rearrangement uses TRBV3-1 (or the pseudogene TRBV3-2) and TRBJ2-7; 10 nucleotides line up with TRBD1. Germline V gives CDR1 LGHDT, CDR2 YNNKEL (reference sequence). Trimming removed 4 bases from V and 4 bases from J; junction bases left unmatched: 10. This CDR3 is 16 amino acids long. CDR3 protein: CASSPSLDRGKYEQYF. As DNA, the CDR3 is TGTGCCAGCAGCCCCTCCTTGGACAGGGGGAAGTACGAGCAGTACTTC.

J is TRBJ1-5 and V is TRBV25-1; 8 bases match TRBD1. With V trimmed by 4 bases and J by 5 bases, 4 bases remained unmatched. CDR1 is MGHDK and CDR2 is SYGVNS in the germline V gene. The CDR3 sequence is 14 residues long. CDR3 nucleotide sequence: TGTGCCAGCAGTGCCCGGGACAGGCATCAGCCCCAGCATTTT. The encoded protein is CASSARDRHQPQHF.

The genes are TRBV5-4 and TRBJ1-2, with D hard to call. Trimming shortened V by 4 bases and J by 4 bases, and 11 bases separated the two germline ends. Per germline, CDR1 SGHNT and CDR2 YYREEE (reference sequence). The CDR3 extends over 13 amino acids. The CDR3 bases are TGTGCCAGCAGCCCCGCGAGCTCCTATGGCTACACCTTC. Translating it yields CASSPASSYGYTF.

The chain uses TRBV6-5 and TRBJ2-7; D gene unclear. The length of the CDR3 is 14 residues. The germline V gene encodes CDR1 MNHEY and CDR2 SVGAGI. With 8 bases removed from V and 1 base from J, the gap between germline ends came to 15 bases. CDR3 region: CASALARPSYEQYF. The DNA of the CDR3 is TGTGCCAGCGCCCTGGCGAGGCCTTCCTACGAGCAGTACTTC.

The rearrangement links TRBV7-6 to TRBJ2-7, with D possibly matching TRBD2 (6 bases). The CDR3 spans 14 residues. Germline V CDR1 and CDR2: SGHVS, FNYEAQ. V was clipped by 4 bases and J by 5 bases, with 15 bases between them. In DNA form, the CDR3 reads TGTGCCAGCAGCTCCAACGTGGGGGGTAACGAGCAGTACTTC. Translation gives CASSSNVGGNEQYF.

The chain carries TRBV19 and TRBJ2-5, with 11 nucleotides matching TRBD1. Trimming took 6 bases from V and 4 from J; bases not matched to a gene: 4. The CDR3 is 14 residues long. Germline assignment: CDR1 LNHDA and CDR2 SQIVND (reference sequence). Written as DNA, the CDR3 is TGTGCCAGTAGCCTCGGGACAGGGGGAGAGACCCAGTACTTC. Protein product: CASSLGTGGETQYF.

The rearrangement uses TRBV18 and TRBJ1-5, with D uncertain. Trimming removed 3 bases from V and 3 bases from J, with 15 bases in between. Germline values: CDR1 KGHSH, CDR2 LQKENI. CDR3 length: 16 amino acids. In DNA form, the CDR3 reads TGTGCCAGCTCACCTTCTGCGGCCGGACTCAATCAGCCCCAGCATTTT. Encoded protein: CASSPSAAGLNQPQHF.

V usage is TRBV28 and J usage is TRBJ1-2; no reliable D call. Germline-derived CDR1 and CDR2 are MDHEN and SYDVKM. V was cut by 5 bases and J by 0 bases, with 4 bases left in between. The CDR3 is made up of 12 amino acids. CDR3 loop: CASSKPNYGYTF. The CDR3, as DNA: TGTGCCAGCAGTAAACCTAACTATGGCTACACCTTC.

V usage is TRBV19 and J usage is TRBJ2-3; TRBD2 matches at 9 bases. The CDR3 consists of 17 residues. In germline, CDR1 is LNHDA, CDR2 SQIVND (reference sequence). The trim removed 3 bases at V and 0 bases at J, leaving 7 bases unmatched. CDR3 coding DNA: TGTGCCAGTAGTATCGGGACTAGCATGACTAGCACAGATACGCAGTATTTT. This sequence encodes CASSIGTSMTSTDTQYF.

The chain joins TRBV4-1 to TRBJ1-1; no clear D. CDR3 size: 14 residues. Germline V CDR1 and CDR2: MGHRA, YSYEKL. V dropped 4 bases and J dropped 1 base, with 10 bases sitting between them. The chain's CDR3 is CASSRSDRNTEAFF. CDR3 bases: TGCGCCAGCAGCCGATCAGACCGGAACACTGAAGCTTTCTTT.

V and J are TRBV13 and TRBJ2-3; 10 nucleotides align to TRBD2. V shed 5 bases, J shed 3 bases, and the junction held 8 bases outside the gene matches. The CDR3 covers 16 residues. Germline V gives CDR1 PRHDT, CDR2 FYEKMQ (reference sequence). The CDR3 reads CASSTQRGGGTDTQYF. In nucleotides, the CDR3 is TGTGCCAGCAGCACGCAGCGGGGGGGCGGGACAGATACGCAGTATTTT.

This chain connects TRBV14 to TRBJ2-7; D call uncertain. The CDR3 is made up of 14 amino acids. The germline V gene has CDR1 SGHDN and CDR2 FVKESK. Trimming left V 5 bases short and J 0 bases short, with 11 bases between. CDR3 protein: CASSYSPNSYEQYF. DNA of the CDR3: TGTGCCAGCAGCTACTCCCCCAACTCCTACGAGCAGTACTTC.

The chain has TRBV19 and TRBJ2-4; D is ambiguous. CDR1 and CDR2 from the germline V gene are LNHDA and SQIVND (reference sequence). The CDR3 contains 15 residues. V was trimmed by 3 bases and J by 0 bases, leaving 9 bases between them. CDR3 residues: CASSIRHQAKNIQYF. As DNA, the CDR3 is TGTGCCAGTAGTATCCGACACCAAGCCAAAAACATTCAGTACTTC. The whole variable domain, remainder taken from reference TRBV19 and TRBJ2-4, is DGGITQSPKYLFRKEGQNVTLSCEQNLNHDAMYWYRQDPGQGLRLIYYSQIVNDFQKGDIAEGYSVSREKKESFPLTVTSAQKNPTAFYLCASSIRHQAKNIQYFGAGTRLSVL.

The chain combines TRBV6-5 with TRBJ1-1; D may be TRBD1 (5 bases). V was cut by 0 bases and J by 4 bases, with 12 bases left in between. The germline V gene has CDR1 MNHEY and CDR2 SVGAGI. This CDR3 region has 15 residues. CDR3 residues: CASSYSMEGSTEAFF. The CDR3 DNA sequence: TGTGCCAGCAGTTACTCGATGGAGGGGAGCACTGAAGCTTTCTTT.

The CDR3 nucleotides read TGCGCCAGCAGCTTGGACCTCGGACCGACCTACGAGCAGTACTTC. It yields the protein CASSLDLGPTYEQYF. The V gene is TRBV5-1, the J gene TRBJ2-7; no clear D. The V gene lost 0 bases and the J gene lost 2 bases, with 12 bases spanning the gap. This CDR3 comprises 15 residues. Germline V gene data show CDR1 as SGHRS and CDR2 as YFSETQ.

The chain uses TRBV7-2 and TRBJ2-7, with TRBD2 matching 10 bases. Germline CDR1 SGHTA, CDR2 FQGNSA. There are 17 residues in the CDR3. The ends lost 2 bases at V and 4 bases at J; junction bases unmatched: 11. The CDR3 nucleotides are TGTGCCAGCAGCTTATGGGCTAGCGGGGGCTTCGGGTACGAGCAGTACTTC. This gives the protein CASSLWASGGFGYEQYF. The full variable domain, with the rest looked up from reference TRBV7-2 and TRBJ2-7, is GAGVSQSPSNKVTEKGKDVELRCDPISGHTALYWYRQSLGQGLEFLIYFQGNSAPDKSGLPSDRFSAERTGGSVSTLTIQRTQQEDSAVYLCASSLWASGGFGYEQYFGPGTRLTVT.

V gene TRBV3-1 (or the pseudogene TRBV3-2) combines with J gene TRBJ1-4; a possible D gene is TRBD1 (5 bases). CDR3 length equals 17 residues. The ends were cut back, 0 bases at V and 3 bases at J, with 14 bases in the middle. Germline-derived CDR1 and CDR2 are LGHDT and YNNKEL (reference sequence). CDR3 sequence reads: CASSQDVRRGPNEKLFF. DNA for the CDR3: TGTGCCAGCAGCCAAGATGTCCGAAGGGGTCCTAATGAAAAACTGTTTTTT.